Many counts were recorded for the clone carrying this T cell receptor beta chain. What it recognizes is unknown. This specimen belongs to a study of T cell repertoires in cytomegalovirus infection. TCRdb analysed the reads with MiXCR anew, one entry per CDR3 protein. The table shows approximately 990,000 distinct CDR3 sequences, with 25% to 40% occurring only once. Trimming shortened V by 3 bases and J by 0 bases, and 9 bases separated the two germline ends. This CDR3 is 15 amino acids long. CDR1 is SGHVS and CDR2 is FNYEAQ in the germline V gene. The source of this sequence is a human donor in good health (CMV status not recorded). Some clones in this sample may be carry-over from other donors' samples. This chain connects TRBV7-6 to TRBJ2-1, with D uncertain. The sample here was cultured CD8+ T cells from PBMCs, taken from culture after CMV antigen stimulation. The CDR3 region is CASSFLPNSYNEQFF. The CDR3 DNA reads as TGTGCCAGCAGCTTTCTACCTAACTCCTACAATGAGCAGTTCTTC.